The clone carrying this T cell receptor (beta chain) was counted between two and nine times. This specimen belongs to a study of blood T cell repertoires in COVID-19. The protocol was immunoSEQ multiplex PCR, while the TCRdb copy is restricted to in-frame clones and leaves out a portion. The profile shows about 210,000 clones, approximately 78% of them singletons. Sequencing used peripheral blood. The source is a middle-aged woman with acute or convalescent COVID-19.

This CDR3 is CATSDNGQGANVLTF. The CDR3 nucleotides are TGTGCCACCAGTGATAATGGACAGGGAGCCAACGTCCTGACTTTC. This sequence joins TRBV24-1 and TRBJ2-6; TRBD1 matches 8 bases. The CDR3 is made up of 15 amino acids. CDR1 is KGHDR and CDR2 is SFDVKD in the germline V gene. With V trimmed by 3 bases and J by 7 bases, 4 bases remained unmatched.